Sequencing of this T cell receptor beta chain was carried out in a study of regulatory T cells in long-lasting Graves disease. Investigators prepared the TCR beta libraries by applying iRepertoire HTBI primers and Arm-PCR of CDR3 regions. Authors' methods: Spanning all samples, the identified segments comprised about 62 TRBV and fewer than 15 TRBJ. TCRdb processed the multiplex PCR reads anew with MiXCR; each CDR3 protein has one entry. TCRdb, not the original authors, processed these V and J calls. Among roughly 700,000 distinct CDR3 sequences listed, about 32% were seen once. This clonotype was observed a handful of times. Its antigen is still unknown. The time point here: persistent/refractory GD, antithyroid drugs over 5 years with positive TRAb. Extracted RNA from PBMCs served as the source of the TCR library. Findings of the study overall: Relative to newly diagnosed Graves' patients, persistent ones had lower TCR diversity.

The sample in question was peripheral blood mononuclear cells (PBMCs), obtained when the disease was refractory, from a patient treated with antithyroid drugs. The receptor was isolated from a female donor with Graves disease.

CDR3: CASTLGQVGQEKLFF. For the CDR3, the DNA is TGTGCCAGCACCCTAGGACAGGTCGGACAGGAAAAACTGTTTTTT. This rearrangement joins TRBV7-2 to TRBJ1-4; 7 bases align to TRBD1. Germline V lookup: CDR1 SGHTA, CDR2 FQGNSA. The CDR3 consists of 15 residues. The ends lost 7 bases at V and 8 bases at J; junction bases unmatched: 13.